Listed here are 23 T cell receptor beta chains from one sample, sequenced in a study of T cell repertoires in cytomegalovirus infection. TCRdb re-called the reads with MiXCR, one entry per CDR3 protein. The sample has approximately 140,000 distinct CDR3 sequences; roughly 25% are singletons. These TCRs are of unknown antigen specificity. The sequenced sample was PBMCs, sequenced either directly or after in vitro stimulation (not recorded which). These receptors were collected from a human donor in good health (CMV status not recorded). Some clones in this sample may be carry-over from other donors' samples.

The chain links TRBV15 to TRBJ1-4; possible D gene TRBD1, 5 bases. Looked up from germline, CDR1 is LNHNV and CDR2 is YYDKDF (reference sequence). The V and J ends lost 2 bases and 6 bases respectively, with 16 bases between them. The CDR3 consists of 16 residues. The CDR3 nucleotides are TGTGCCACCAGCAGATTTACAGAGGGGCGACATGAAAAACTGTTTTTT. Encoded protein: CATSRFTEGRHEKLFF.

In its sample, this clonotype was seen many times. The chain joins TRBV5-4 to TRBJ1-2; D is perhaps TRBD1 (6 bases). CDR1 is SGHNT, CDR2 YYREEE, per germline (reference sequence). CDR3 length: 14 amino acids. Trimming shortened V by 1 base and J by 2 bases, and 9 bases separated the two germline ends. CDR3 sequence reads: CASSLSTGNYGYTF. CDR3 sequence (DNA): TGTGCCAGCAGCTTGTCCACAGGGAACTATGGCTACACCTTC.

This clonotype was seen at least ten times. V is TRBV7-2 and J is TRBJ2-3, with 10 bases lining up with TRBD2. There are 16 residues in the CDR3. Germline CDR1 reads SGHTA; CDR2 reads FQGNSA. V was clipped by 5 bases and J by 4 bases; unmatched bases: 9. The CDR3 sequence: CASSEDSGRSSDTQYF. The CDR3, as DNA: TGTGCCAGCAGCGAAGATAGCGGGAGGTCCTCAGATACGCAGTATTTT.

This clonotype occurred many times. The V gene is TRBV4-2, the J gene TRBJ2-7, with D hard to call. This CDR3 comprises 16 residues. Germline CDR1 reads LGHNA; CDR2 reads YNFKEQ. The ends were cut back, 1 base at V and 0 bases at J, with 13 bases in the middle. As DNA, the CDR3 is TGTGCCAGCAGCCAAGGAGTGGCAGGAGTCTCCTACGAGCAGTACTTC. Protein: CASSQGVAGVSYEQYF.

Only a few counts were recorded for this clonotype. J is TRBJ2-1 and V is TRBV12-3 or TRBV12-4; 11 nucleotides line up with TRBD2. The CDR3 consists of 15 residues. V was clipped by 5 bases and J by 8 bases; unmatched bases: 8. CDR3 loop: CASSPLAGGGDEQFF. In DNA form, the CDR3 reads TGTGCCAGCAGTCCGCTAGCGGGGGGAGGGGATGAGCAGTTCTTC.

Many counts were recorded for this clonotype. The chain couples TRBV7-2 to TRBJ2-2; 7 bases are a match to TRBD2. The CDR3 contains 16 residues. Germline trimming cut 2 bases from V and 5 bases from J; bases unmatched to any gene: 8. Germline lookup yields CDR1 SGHTA and CDR2 FQGNSA. For the CDR3, the DNA is TGTGCCAGCAGCTTAAGTTCGGGGGGAAGGACCGGGGAGCTGTTTTTT. This sequence encodes CASSLSSGGRTGELFF.

CDR3 nucleotides: TGTGCCAGCACCGTAACAGGGGCAGATACGCAGTATTTT. This encodes CASTVTGADTQYF. The chain joins TRBV12-3 or TRBV12-4 to TRBJ2-3, with 7 positions matching TRBD1. The J segment lost 4 bases and the V segment lost 7 bases, leaving 5 bases of the junction unmatched. This CDR3 spans 13 amino acids.

This clonotype has just a few counts. This sequence joins TRBV7-9 and TRBJ2-1; D remains ambiguous. Germline V gives CDR1 SEHNR, CDR2 FQNEAQ (reference sequence). V was shortened by 3 bases and J by 6 bases, with 18 bases between the two germline ends. The CDR3 length is 16 residues. CDR3 in amino acids: CASSFFGGLESNEQFF. In nucleotides, the CDR3 is TGTGCCAGCAGCTTTTTCGGCGGTTTGGAGTCCAATGAGCAGTTCTTC.

The V call is TRBV7-6, the J call TRBJ1-3; D remains unclear. Deletions cut 5 bases from V and 0 bases from J, with 17 bases between. Germline CDR1 is SGHVS and CDR2 is FNYEAQ. The CDR3 covers 17 residues. The CDR3: CASSLHRYGNSGNTIYF. Written as DNA, the CDR3 is TGTGCCAGCAGCCTCCATCGCTACGGGAACTCTGGAAACACCATATATTTT.

This clonotype has just a few counts. The chain joins TRBV7-3 to TRBJ1-1; weak D call: TRBD1 (6 bases). Germline values: CDR1 SGHTA, CDR2 FQGTGA. Deletions cut 5 bases from V and 1 base from J, with 8 bases between. The CDR3 has 13 residues. Written as DNA, the CDR3 is TGTGCCAGCAGCAAGGACAGGAACACTGAAGCTTTCTTT. Translation: CASSKDRNTEAFF.

This chain links TRBV20-1 with TRBJ2-3; D gene uncertain. Deletions cut 5 bases from V and 1 base from J, with 10 bases between. The length of the CDR3 is 13 residues. CDR1 is DFQATT and CDR2 is SNEGSKA in the germline V gene (reference sequence). CDR3 residues: CSALKAGTDTQYF. The CDR3 nucleotides are TGCAGTGCTCTAAAAGCCGGCACAGATACGCAGTATTTT.

V gene TRBV19 combines with J gene TRBJ2-1; D tentatively fits TRBD1 or TRBD2 (6 bases each). This CDR3 comprises 14 residues. The V gene's germline CDR1 is LNHDA and CDR2 SQIVND (reference sequence). V lost 6 bases to trimming and J lost 10 bases, with 19 bases between them. For the CDR3, the DNA is TGTGCCAGTAGACCGGGACTGGGGACATTGGAGCAGTTCTTC. Residues: CASRPGLGTLEQFF.

For this clonotype: The germline gene is not matched at one end of the junction; a read error may be the cause. This chain connects TRBV7-6 to TRBJ2-1, with 7 bases lining up with TRBD2. Germline CDR1 is SGHVS and CDR2 is FNYEAQ. The CDR3 runs 13 residues. The CDR3 protein is CASSFGLDNEQFF. The CDR3 DNA follows: TGTGCTAGCAGCTTCGGACTAGACAATGAGCAGTTCTTC.

This clonotype showed up just a few times. The CDR3 loop is CSVWTEHYTDTQYF. CDR3 nucleotide sequence: TGCAGCGTGTGGACGGAACACTACACAGATACGCAGTATTTT. The rearrangement joins TRBV29-1 to TRBJ2-3, with D unresolved. The CDR3 totals 14 residues. Germline CDR1 and CDR2: SQVTM and ANQGSEA. Trimming removed 6 bases from V and 2 bases from J, with 15 bases in between.

V and J are TRBV19 and TRBJ2-1, with 10 bases matching TRBD2. The CDR3 runs to 14 residues. Per germline, CDR1 LNHDA and CDR2 SQIVND (reference sequence). The V segment lost 4 bases and the J segment 8 bases; nucleotides outside the gene matches: 5. As DNA, the CDR3 is TGTGCCAGTAGTACAGCGGGAGGGCCCCATGAGCAGTTCTTC. It is translated as CASSTAGGPHEQFF.

This clonotype was seen more than once but under ten times. V is TRBV7-2 and J is TRBJ2-1, with 15 bases that match TRBD2. The CDR3 loop spans 19 amino acids. V shed 3 bases, J shed 5 bases, and the junction held 11 bases outside the gene matches. Germline V gene sequence: CDR1 SGHTA, CDR2 FQGNSA. The CDR3 bases are TGTGCCAGCAGCTTTTCTACTTGGACTAGCGGGAGGGGGGACAATGAGCAGTTCTTC. Amino acid sequence: CASSFSTWTSGRGDNEQFF. Combining the CDR3 with reference TRBV7-2 and TRBJ2-1 gives the whole variable domain GAGVSQSPSNKVTEKGKDVELRCDPISGHTALYWYRQSLGQGLEFLIYFQGNSAPDKSGLPSDRFSAERTGGSVSTLTIQRTQQEDSAVYLCASSFSTWTSGRGDNEQFFGPGTRLTVL.

This clonotype was observed a handful of times. The chain recombines TRBV27 with TRBJ2-7; D is uncertain. Deletions cut 5 bases from V and 2 bases from J, with 7 bases between. Germline values: CDR1 MNHEY, CDR2 SMNVEV (reference sequence). CDR3 size: 12 residues. CDR3 sequence reads: CASSDLAYEQYF. CDR3 coding DNA: TGTGCCAGCAGTGACCTCGCCTACGAGCAGTACTTC.

This chain links TRBV19 with TRBJ2-3, with 10 positions matching TRBD2. Germline CDR1 is LNHDA and CDR2 is SQIVND (reference sequence). The CDR3 consists of 16 residues. Trimming cost V 1 base and J 1 base; bases outside gene matches: 2. Here the CDR3 DNA reads TGTGCCAGTAGTATAGGAGGGACTAGCGGCACAGATACGCAGTATTTT. Its translation is CASSIGGTSGTDTQYF. Drawing the rest from reference TRBV19 and TRBJ2-3, the complete variable domain is DGGITQSPKYLFRKEGQNVTLSCEQNLNHDAMYWYRQDPGQGLRLIYYSQIVNDFQKGDIAEGYSVSREKKESFPLTVTSAQKNPTAFYLCASSIGGTSGTDTQYFGPGTRLTVL.

This clonotype was counted a few times. This rearrangement joins TRBV4-1 to TRBJ1-1, with D possibly TRBD1 on 5 matching bases. V was clipped by 0 bases and J by 13 bases, with 18 bases between them. Germline V CDR1 and CDR2: MGHRA, YSYEKL. This CDR3 region has 14 residues. CDR3 in amino acids: CASSQDTGRPVVFF. CDR3 DNA sequence: TGCGCCAGCAGCCAAGATACAGGACGGCCGGTGGTTTTCTTT.

This clonotype was counted many times. The chain links TRBV7-2 to TRBJ2-1; TRBD2 matches at 10 bases. V gave up 3 bases and J gave up 11 bases; unmatched junction bases: 10. The CDR3 sequence is 15 residues long. From germline, CDR1 is SGHTA and CDR2 FQGNSA. The CDR3 coding sequence is TGTGCCAGCAGCTTGTTTGACAGCGGGAGGGCCCAGCAGTTCTTC. Translating gives CASSLFDSGRAQQFF.

This clonotype occurred many times. The chain carries TRBV2 and TRBJ2-7; D might be TRBD1 (6 bases). The CDR3 covers 13 residues. Germline values: CDR1 SNHLY, CDR2 FYNNEI. Between the trimmed V and J ends, which lost 10 bases and 3 bases, there was a span of 16 bases. The CDR3 bases are TGTGCCACCAAACCCCAGGGGATCTACGAGCAGTACGTC. It translates to CATKPQGIYEQYV.

This clonotype was seen at least ten times. The V gene is TRBV7-8, the J gene TRBJ2-2, with 9 positions matching TRBD2. The trim removed 0 bases at V and 5 bases at J, leaving 7 bases unmatched. The CDR3 spans 17 residues. Germline V CDR1 and CDR2: SGHVS, FQNEAQ. CDR3 region: CASSLARGGIGTGELFF. Written as DNA, the CDR3 is TGTGCCAGCAGCTTAGCGCGGGGGGGGATAGGGACCGGGGAGCTGTTTTTT. Variable domain in full (rest from reference TRBV7-8 and TRBJ2-2): GAGVSQSPRYKVAKRGQDVALRCDPISGHVSLFWYQQALGQGPEFLTYFQNEAQLDKSGLPSDRFFAERPEGSVSTLKIQRTQQEDSAVYLCASSLARGGIGTGELFFGEGSRLTVL.

This clonotype was found a few times. The chain combines TRBV7-2 with TRBJ1-5; 8 nucleotides align to TRBD1. V shed 2 bases and J 7 bases; nucleotides not matched to a gene: 7. Looked up from germline, CDR1 is SGHTA and CDR2 is FQGNSA. CDR3 length equals 15 residues. DNA of the CDR3: TGTGCCAGCAGCTTACAGGGGCAGGGGGCGCAGCCCCAGCATTTT. As protein: CASSLQGQGAQPQHF.